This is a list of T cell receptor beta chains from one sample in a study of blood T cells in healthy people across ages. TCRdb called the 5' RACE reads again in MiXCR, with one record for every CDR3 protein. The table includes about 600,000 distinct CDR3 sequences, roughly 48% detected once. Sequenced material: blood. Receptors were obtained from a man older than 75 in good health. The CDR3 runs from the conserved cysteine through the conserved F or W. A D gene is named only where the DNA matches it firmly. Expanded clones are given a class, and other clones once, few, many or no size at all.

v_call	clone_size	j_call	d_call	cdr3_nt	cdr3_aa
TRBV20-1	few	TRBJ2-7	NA	TGCAGTGCTAGAGATTGGGGGGTTGGGGATAGCTACGAGCAGTACTTC	CSARDWGVGDSYEQYF
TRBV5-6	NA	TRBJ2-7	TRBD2	TGTGCCAGCAGCTTTCTTCCTAGCGGAAACTACGAGCAGTACTTC	CASSFLPSGNYEQYF
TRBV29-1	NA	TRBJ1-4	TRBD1	TGCAGCGTTGAATCCGGGACAGGGTGGAATAATGAAAAACTGTTTTTT	CSVESGTGWNNEKLFF
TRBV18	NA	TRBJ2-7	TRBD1	TGTGCCAGCTCAACCGGGACAGGGCCCTACGAGCAGTACTTC	CASSTGTGPYEQYF
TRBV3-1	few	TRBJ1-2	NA	TGTGCCAGCAGCCAAGATCGGAGGTCCGACTATGGCTACACCTTC	CASSQDRRSDYGYTF
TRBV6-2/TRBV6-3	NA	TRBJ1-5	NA	TGTGCCAGCAGCCGGACGTGGGGCAATCAGCCCCAGCATTTT	CASSRTWGNQPQHF
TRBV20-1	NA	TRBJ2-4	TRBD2	TGCAGTGCCCCGGGACTAGCGGAATGGGAGCAGTACTTC	CSAPGLAEWEQYF
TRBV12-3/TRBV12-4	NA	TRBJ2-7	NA	TGTGCCAGCAGTTCGGGACTGAAGTACGAGCAGTACTTC	CASSSGLKYEQYF
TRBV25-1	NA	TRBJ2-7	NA	TGTGCCAGCACCCCCGCGCGGCAGGGTTACGAGCAGTACTTC	CASTPARQGYEQYF
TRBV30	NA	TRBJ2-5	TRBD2	TGTGCCTGGAGTGCTAGCGGGGGTACGGAGGAGCAGTACTTC	CAWSASGGTEEQYF
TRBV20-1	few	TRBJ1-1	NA	TGCAGTGCTAGACCCTCGTTGGGAGTGAACACTGAAGCTTTCTTT	CSARPSLGVNTEAFF
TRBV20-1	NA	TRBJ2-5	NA	TGCAGTGCTAGAGAGCAGTGGGGGACCCAGTACTTC	CSAREQWGTQYF
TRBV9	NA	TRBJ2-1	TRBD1	TGTGCCAGCAGCGTAGGAGGGACAGGGAACGATGAGCAGTTCTTC	CASSVGGTGNDEQFF
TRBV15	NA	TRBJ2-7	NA	TGTGCCACCAGCAGAGATTTGGTGACTATTTTCTCCTACGAGCAGTACTTC	CATSRDLVTIFSYEQYF
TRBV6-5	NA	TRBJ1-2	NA	TGTGCCGGCAGTCCCCCCGGGGGGTTTGGCTACACCTTC	CAGSPPGGFGYTF
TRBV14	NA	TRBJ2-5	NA	TGTGCCAGCAGCCCACCATGGCAGGGTGTTTTCGCGGAGGCCCAGTACTTC	CASSPPWQGVFAEAQYF
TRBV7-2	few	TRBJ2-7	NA	TGTGCCAGCAGCGTATCCCACGGACAGTTCAACGAGCAGTACTTC	CASSVSHGQFNEQYF
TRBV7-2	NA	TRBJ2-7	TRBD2	TGTGCCAGCAGCTCTCTAGCGGGTGGATTCAGCTCCTACGAGCAGTACTTC	CASSSLAGGFSSYEQYF
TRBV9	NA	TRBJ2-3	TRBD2	TGTGCCAGCAGCGTAGGTTCTAGCGGGGGGTCAGATACGCAGTATTTT	CASSVGSSGGSDTQYF
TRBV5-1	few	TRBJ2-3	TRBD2	TGCGCCAGCAGCCCTGAGGGAGGGGTTCTTGGCACAGATACGCAGTATTTT	CASSPEGGVLGTDTQYF
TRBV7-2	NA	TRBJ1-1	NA	TGTGCCAGCAGCTCCCCACCGGGCACTGAAGCTTTCTTT	CASSSPPGTEAFF
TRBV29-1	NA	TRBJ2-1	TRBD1	TGCAGCGCCGGACAGGGGGCACGGAATGAGCAGTTCTTC	CSAGQGARNEQFF
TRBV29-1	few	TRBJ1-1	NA	TGCAGCGTGGCACCGAACACTGAAGCTTTCTTT	CSVAPNTEAFF
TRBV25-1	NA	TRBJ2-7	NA	TGTGCCAGCAGGACCGGGGGCGGTGCCTACGAGCAGTACTTC	CASRTGGGAYEQYF
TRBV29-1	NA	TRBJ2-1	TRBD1	TGCAGCGTTTCGACCCCGGGACAGGCGGCCCGAGGCGAGCAGTTCTTC	CSVSTPGQAARGEQFF
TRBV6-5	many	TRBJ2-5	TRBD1	TGTGCCAGCAGGCGGACAGGGGAGGTGGAGACCCAGTACTTC	CASRRTGEVETQYF
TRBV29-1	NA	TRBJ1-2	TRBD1	TGCAGCGTTGCTACAGGGGTTAACTATGGCTACACCTTC	CSVATGVNYGYTF
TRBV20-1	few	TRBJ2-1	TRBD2	TGCAGTGCCCCACCGGGAGGGCCCCGAGGTGAGCAGTTCTTC	CSAPPGGPRGEQFF
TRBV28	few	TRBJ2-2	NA	TGTGCCAGCAGCCGAGACACCAGGACGATTGGCACCGGGGAGCTGTTTTTT	CASSRDTRTIGTGELFF
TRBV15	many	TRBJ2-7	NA	TGTGCCACCAGCAGAGGGACGGGATACGAGCAGTACTTC	CATSRGTGYEQYF
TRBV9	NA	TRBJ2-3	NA	TGTGCCAGCAGCGTCCGAGCGGACGACTTGCAGTATTTT	CASSVRADDLQYF
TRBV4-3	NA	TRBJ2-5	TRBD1	TGCGCCAGCAGCCGGACGGGACAGGGATTCGGCGAGACCCAGTACTTC	CASSRTGQGFGETQYF
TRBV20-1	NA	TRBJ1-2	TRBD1	TGCAGTGCTAACAGGGGGTCCCAGCATGGCTACACCTTC	CSANRGSQHGYTF
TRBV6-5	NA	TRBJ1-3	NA	TGTGCCAGCAGTTGGGGGGTAGCTGGAAACACCATATATTTT	CASSWGVAGNTIYF
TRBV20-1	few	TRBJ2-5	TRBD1	TGCAGTGCTCCTCAGACAGGGTCAGTGGAGACCCAGTACTTC	CSAPQTGSVETQYF
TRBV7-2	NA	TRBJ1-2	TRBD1	TGTGCCAGCAGCTTAGTTTTGGGGACAGGATTTAACTATGGCTACACCTTC	CASSLVLGTGFNYGYTF
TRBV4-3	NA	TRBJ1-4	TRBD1	TGCGCCAGCAGCCGTAAAACAGGGGGAACTAATGAAAAACTGTTTTTT	CASSRKTGGTNEKLFF
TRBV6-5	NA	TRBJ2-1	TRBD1	TGTGCCAGCAGTTACGACGGGACAGGGGGCGGGAATGAGCAGTTCTTC	CASSYDGTGGGNEQFF
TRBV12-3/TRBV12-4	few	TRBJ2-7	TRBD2	TGTGCCAGCAGCCGCGGGGGGATACCCACCTACGAGCAGTACTTC	CASSRGGIPTYEQYF
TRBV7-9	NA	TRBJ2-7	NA	TGTGCCAGCAGCTCCACTACCTACGAGAAGTACTTC	CASSSTTYEKYF